These T cell receptor beta chains were read from a single sample in a study of cytomegalovirus exposure and HLA in healthy donors. Only in-frame clones appear in the TCRdb table, and some are missing; sequencing was by immunoSEQ multiplex PCR. The sample yields approximately 97,000 clones, about 79% seen once. The sample comprised PBMCs. These receptor sequences come from a male donor in good health and CMV-seropositive. CDR3s include the opening cysteine and the closing phenylalanine or tryptophan. A D gene is named only where the DNA matches it firmly. Expanded clones are given a class, and other clones once, few, many or no size at all.

TRBV25-1	.	TRBD2	TRBJ2-1	CASSSRRGGTLEQFF	TGTGCCAGCAGTTCCCGGCGGGGGGGGACCTTGGAGCAGTTCTTC
TRBV7-9	few	.	TRBJ1-6	CASSLGGYRLSPLHF	TGTGCCAGCAGCTTGGGGGGTTATAGACTTTCACCCCTCCACTTT
TRBV2	few	.	TRBJ2-5	CASSLGLAETQYF	TGTGCCAGCAGTTTGGGTTTAGCGGAGACCCAGTACTTC
TRBV7-2	.	TRBD1	TRBJ1-1	CASSLTGTALNTEAFF	TGTGCCAGCAGCCTAACCGGGACAGCCTTGAACACTGAAGCTTTCTTT
TRBV6-5	.	TRBD2	TRBJ2-5	CASSFPSSGGQETQYF	TGTGCCAGCAGTTTCCCCTCTAGCGGGGGACAAGAGACCCAGTACTTC
TRBV4-1	once	TRBD2	TRBJ2-1	CASSQYPSGGLYNEQFF	TGCGCCAGCAGCCAATATCCTAGCGGGGGGCTTTACAATGAGCAGTTCTTC
TRBV5-1	once	TRBD2	TRBJ2-7	CASSLGTSGYEQYF	TGCGCCAGCAGCCTCGGGACTAGCGGCTACGAGCAGTACTTC
TRBV27	.	TRBD1	TRBJ2-7	CASSFGQGPLLPSYF	TGTGCCAGCAGTTTCGGACAGGGGCCCCTTCTTCCCTCGTACTTC
TRBV5-4	.	TRBD1	TRBJ2-7	CASSSLKSGTGFYEQYF	TGTGCCAGCAGCTCGCTCAAATCCGGGACAGGGTTTTACGAGCAGTACTTC
TRBV6-5	.	TRBD1	TRBJ1-1	CASSYTGTGGTEAFF	TGTGCCAGCAGTTACACCGGGACAGGGGGCACTGAAGCTTTCTTT
TRBV6-1	.	.	TRBJ1-6	CASSENRGLFSPLHF	TGTGCCAGCAGTGAGAACAGAGGACTTTTTTCACCCCTCCACTTT
TRBV30	.	TRBD2	TRBJ2-5	CAFSTEGLAGVGQETQYF	TGTGCCTTTTCGACGGAGGGACTAGCGGGGGTAGGGCAAGAGACCCAGTACTTC
TRBV6-5	.	TRBD2	TRBJ2-4	CASGRTSGGNIQYF	TGTGCCAGCGGTCGGACTAGCGGGGGCAACATTCAGTACTTC
TRBV18	.	.	TRBJ1-2	CASSPDTNYGYTF	TGTGCCAGCTCACCGGACACAAACTATGGCTACACCTTC
TRBV7-9	once	.	TRBJ2-3	CASSLADSLSTDTQYF	TGTGCCAGCAGCTTAGCGGACAGTCTTAGCACAGATACGCAGTATTTT
TRBV7-9	.	.	TRBJ1-2	CASSLEVANWGYTF	TGTGCCAGCAGCTTGGAGGTGGCTAATTGGGGCTACACCTTC
TRBV4-1	.	TRBD2	TRBJ2-1	CASSQDKGLAGTDNEQFF	TGCGCCAGCAGCCAAGATAAGGGACTAGCGGGGACGGACAATGAGCAGTTCTTC
TRBV18	.	TRBD2	TRBJ2-2	CASSSPGGTRYTGELFF	TGTGCCAGCTCCTCTCCGGGGGGGACCCGCTACACCGGGGAGCTGTTTTTT
TRBV29-1	.	TRBD1	TRBJ1-1	CSPTRGPEAFF	TGCAGCCCCACAAGGGGGCCTGAAGCTTTCTTT
TRBV10-2	few	.	TRBJ2-3	CASSGHSWVYTDTQYF	TGCGCCAGCAGCGGACACTCGTGGGTTTACACAGATACGCAGTATTTT
TRBV27	.	.	TRBJ1-1	CASSFRLNTEAFF	TGTGCCAGCAGTTTCAGATTGAACACTGAAGCTTTCTTT
TRBV10-3	.	TRBD1	TRBJ1-6	CAIRQFTGEDSPLHF	TGTGCCATCAGACAATTTACAGGGGAGGACTCACCCCTCCACTTT
TRBV6-6	.	.	TRBJ2-1	CASSSTGLFF	TGTGCCAGCAGTTCGACTGGTCTGTTCTTC
TRBV5-1	.	TRBD2	TRBJ2-1	CASSLVASGGNEQFF	TGCGCCAGCAGCTTGGTGGCTAGCGGGGGCAATGAGCAGTTCTTC
TRBV6-6	.	.	TRBJ1-5	CASSYARASQPQHF	TGTGCCAGCAGTTACGCCAGGGCGAGTCAGCCCCAGCATTTT
TRBV5-6	.	.	TRBJ1-6	CASSLEINSPLHF	TGTGCCAGCAGCTTGGAAATAAATTCACCCCTCCACTTT
TRBV7-9	.	.	TRBJ2-3	CASSPRGPDTQYF	TGTGCCAGCAGCCCCAGGGGACCAGATACGCAGTATTTT
TRBV10-3	.	TRBD1	TRBJ1-3	CAISDRQGAGNTIYF	TGTGCCATCAGTGATCGACAGGGAGCTGGAAACACCATATATTTT
TRBV5-1	.	TRBD1	TRBJ2-5	CASSEGQLQETQYF	TGCGCCAGCAGCGAGGGACAGCTCCAAGAGACCCAGTACTTC
TRBV28	.	.	TRBJ1-5	CASWGANQPQHF	TGTGCCAGCTGGGGAGCTAATCAGCCCCAGCATTTT
TRBV5-1	.	TRBD1	TRBJ1-2	CASSPEGAGYGYTF	TGCGCCAGCAGCCCCGAGGGGGCAGGGTATGGCTACACCTTC
TRBV7-3	.	.	TRBJ1-1	CASSPSGSVTEAFF	TGTGCCAGCAGCCCAAGTGGTTCGGTCACTGAAGCTTTCTTT
TRBV28	.	TRBD1	TRBJ1-6	CASSSRTGLVVHF	TGTGCCAGCAGTTCCAGGACAGGGTTGGTAGTCCACTTT
TRBV7-9	.	.	TRBJ2-6	CASSLFSGSGANVLTF	TGTGCCAGCAGCTTATTTTCAGGATCTGGGGCCAACGTCCTGACTTTC
TRBV28	.	.	TRBJ2-7	CASSLSMGGGSYEQYF	TGTGCCAGCAGTTTAAGTATGGGAGGGGGATCCTACGAGCAGTACTTC
TRBV27	.	TRBD1	TRBJ1-2	CASSIDRGFSYGYTF	TGTGCCAGCAGTATCGACAGGGGGTTTTCCTATGGCTACACCTTC
TRBV7-9	.	.	TRBJ2-1	CASSFRLERTYNEQFF	TGTGCCAGCAGCTTCCGACTAGAGCGTACATACAATGAGCAGTTCTTC
TRBV6-5	.	TRBD2	TRBJ2-3	CASQLAGTDTQYF	TGTGCCAGCCAACTAGCGGGCACAGATACGCAGTATTTT
TRBV9	once	TRBD1	TRBJ1-1	CASSVGQDTEAFF	TGTGCCAGCAGCGTCGGACAGGACACTGAAGCTTTCTTT
TRBV4-2	.	TRBD1	TRBJ2-7	CASSQPGTVYEQYF	TGTGCCAGCAGCCAGCCCGGGACAGTCTACGAGCAGTACTTC
TRBV5-4	.	.	TRBJ1-5	CASRGTGRGSNQPQHF	TGTGCCAGCAGGGGAACAGGAAGAGGCAGCAATCAGCCCCAGCATTTT
TRBV6-6	.	.	TRBJ2-7	CASNSQKNYEQYF	TGTGCCAGCAATTCTCAGAAGAACTACGAGCAGTACTTC